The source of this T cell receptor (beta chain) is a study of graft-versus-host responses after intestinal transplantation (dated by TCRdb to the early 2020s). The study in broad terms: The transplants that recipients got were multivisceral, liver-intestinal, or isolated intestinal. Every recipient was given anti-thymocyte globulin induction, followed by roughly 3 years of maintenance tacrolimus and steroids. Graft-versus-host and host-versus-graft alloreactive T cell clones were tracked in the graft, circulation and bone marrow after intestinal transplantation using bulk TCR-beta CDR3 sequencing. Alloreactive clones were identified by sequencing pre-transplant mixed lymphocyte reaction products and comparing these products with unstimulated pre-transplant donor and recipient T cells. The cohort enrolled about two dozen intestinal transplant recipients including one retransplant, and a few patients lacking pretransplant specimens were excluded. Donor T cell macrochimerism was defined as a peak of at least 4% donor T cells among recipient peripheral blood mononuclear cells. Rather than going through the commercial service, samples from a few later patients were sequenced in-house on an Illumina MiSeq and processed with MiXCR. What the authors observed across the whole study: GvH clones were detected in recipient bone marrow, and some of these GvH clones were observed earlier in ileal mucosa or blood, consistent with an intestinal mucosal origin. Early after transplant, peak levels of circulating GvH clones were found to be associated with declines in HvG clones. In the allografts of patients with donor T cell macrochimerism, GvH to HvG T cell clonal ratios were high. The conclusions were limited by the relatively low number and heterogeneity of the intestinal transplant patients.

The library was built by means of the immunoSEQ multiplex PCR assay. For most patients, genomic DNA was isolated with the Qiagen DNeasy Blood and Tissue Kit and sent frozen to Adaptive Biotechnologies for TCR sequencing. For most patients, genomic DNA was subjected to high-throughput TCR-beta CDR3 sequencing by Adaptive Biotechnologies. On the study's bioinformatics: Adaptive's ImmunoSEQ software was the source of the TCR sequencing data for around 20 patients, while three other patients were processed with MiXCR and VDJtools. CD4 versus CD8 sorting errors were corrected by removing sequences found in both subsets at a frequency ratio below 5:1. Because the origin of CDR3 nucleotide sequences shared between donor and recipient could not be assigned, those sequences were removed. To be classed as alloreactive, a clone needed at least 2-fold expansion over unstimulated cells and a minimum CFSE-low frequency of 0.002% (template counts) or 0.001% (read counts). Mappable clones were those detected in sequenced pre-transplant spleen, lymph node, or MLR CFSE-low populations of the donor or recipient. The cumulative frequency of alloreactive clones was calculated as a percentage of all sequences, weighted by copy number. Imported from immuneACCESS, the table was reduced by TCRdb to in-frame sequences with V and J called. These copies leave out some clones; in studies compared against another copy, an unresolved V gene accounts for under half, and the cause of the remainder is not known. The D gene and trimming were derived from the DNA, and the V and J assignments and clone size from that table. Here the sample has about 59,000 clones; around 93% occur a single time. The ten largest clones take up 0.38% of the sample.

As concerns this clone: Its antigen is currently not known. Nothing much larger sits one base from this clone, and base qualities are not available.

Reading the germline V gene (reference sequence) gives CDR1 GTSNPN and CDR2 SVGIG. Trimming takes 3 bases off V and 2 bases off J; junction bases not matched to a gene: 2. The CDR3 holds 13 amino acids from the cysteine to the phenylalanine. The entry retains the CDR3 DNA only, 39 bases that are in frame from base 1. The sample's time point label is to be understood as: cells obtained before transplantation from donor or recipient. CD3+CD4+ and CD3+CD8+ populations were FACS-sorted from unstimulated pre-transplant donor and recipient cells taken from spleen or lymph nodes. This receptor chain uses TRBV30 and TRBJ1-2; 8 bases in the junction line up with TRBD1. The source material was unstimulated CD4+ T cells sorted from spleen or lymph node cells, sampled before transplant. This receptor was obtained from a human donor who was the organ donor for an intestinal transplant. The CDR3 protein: CAWSRQGNYGYTF. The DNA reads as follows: TGTGCCTGGAGCCGACAGGGGAACTATGGCTACACCTTC. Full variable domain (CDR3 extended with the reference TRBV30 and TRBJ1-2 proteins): SQTIHQWPATLVQPVGSPLSLECTVEGTSNPNLYWYRQAAGRGLQLLFYSVGIGQISSEVPQNLSASRPQDRQFILSSKKLLLSDSGFYLCAWSRQGNYGYTFGSGTRLTVV.